The present T cell receptor beta chain was sequenced within a study of blood T cell repertoires in COVID-19. Study context: Some COVID-19 samples were acute and others convalescent; all came from the United States, Italy and Spain. Sources were T cells, B-cell-depleted T cells, or PBMCs; the material itself was cDNA or gDNA.

As processed by the authors: Nucleated cell number was recorded as an estimate derived from reference gene primer amplification. Measured with immunoSEQ multiplex PCR; TCRdb has only the in-frame clones, and not every one. V and J calls and clone size are given by that table; D and trimming were obtained from the DNA. Of roughly 400,000 clones listed, over 75% are singletons. This CDR3 is built from 13 residues. The germline CDR1 and CDR2 sequences are SQVTM and ANQGSEA. V lost 6 bases and J 0 bases, leaving 8 bases between the germline ends. The source is a man younger than 45 who had recovered from COVID-19. V is TRBV29-1 and J is TRBJ1-4, with D tentatively TRBD1 (5 bases). The sample comprised PBMCs or T cells enriched from blood (not recorded which). In DNA, the CDR3 is TGCAGCGTAGTGACAGCAACTAATGAAAAACTGTTTTTT. Translating gives CSVVTATNEKLFF.